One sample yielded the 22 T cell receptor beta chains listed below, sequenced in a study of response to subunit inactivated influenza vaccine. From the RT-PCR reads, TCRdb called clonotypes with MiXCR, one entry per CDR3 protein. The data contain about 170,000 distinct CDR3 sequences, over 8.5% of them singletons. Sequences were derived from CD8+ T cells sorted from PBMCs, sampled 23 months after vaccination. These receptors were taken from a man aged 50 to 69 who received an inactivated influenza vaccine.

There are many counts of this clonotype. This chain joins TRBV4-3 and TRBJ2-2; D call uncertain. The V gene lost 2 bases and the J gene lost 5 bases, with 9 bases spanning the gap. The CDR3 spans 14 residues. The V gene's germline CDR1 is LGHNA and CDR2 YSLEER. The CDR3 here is CASSQIGLTGELFF. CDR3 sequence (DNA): TGCGCCAGCAGCCAAATAGGGCTAACCGGGGAGCTGTTTTTT.

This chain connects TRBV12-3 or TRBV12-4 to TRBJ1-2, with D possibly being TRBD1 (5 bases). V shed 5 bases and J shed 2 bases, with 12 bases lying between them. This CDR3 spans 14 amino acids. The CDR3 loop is CASSVLDKNYGYTF. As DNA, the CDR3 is TGTGCCAGCAGTGTACTGGACAAAAACTATGGCTACACCTTC.

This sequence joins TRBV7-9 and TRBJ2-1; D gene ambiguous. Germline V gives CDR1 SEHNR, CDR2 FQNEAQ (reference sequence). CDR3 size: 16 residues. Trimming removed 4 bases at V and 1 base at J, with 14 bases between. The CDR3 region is CASSSGVSRSYNEQFF. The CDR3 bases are TGTGCCAGCAGCTCTGGTGTTAGCCGTTCCTACAATGAGCAGTTCTTC.

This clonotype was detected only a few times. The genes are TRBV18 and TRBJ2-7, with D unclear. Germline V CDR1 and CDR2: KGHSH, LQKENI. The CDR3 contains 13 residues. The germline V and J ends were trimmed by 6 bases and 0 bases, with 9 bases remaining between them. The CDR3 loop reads CASSPTYSYEQYF. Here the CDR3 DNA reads TGTGCCAGCTCGCCGACGTACTCCTACGAGCAGTACTTC. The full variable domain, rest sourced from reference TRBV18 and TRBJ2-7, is NAGVMQNPRHLVRRRGQEARLRCSPMKGHSHVYWYRQLPEEGLKFMVYLQKENIIDESGMPKERFSAEFPKEGPSILRIQQVVRGDSAAYFCASSPTYSYEQYFGPGTRLTVT.

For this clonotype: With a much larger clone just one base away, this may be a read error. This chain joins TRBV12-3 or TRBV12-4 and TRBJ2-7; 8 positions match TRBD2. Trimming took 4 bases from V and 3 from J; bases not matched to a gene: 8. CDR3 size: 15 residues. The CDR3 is CASSYLAGSYYEQYF. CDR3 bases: TGTGCCAGCAGTTATTTAGCGGGGAGCTACTACGAGCAGTACTTC.

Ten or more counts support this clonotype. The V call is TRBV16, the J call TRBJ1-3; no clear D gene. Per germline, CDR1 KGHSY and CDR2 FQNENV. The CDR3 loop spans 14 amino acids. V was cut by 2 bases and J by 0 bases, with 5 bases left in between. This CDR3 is CASSQHYSGNTIYF. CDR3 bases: TGTGCCAGCAGCCAACACTACTCTGGAAACACCATATATTTT.

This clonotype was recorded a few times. This CDR3 reads CASSLVPGQVGEQYF. The CDR3 nucleotides are TGCGCCAGCAGCTTGGTTCCCGGGCAGGTGGGTGAGCAGTACTTC. The rearrangement links TRBV5-1 to TRBJ2-7, with D unresolved. The CDR3 has 15 residues. V dropped 0 bases and J dropped 7 bases, with 17 bases sitting between them. The V gene's germline CDR1 is SGHRS and CDR2 YFSETQ.

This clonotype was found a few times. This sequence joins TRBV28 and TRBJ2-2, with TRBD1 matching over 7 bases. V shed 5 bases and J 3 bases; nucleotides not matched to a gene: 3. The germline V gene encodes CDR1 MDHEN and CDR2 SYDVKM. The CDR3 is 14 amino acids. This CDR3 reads CASSVTGDTGELFF. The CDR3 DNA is TGTGCCAGCAGTGTCACAGGGGACACCGGGGAGCTGTTTTTT.

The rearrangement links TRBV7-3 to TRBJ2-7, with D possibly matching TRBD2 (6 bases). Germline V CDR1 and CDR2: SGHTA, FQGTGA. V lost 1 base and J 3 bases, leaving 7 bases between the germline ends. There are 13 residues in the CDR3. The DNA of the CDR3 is TGTGCCAGCAGCTTAAGGAGGGACTACGAGCAGTACTTC. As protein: CASSLRRDYEQYF.

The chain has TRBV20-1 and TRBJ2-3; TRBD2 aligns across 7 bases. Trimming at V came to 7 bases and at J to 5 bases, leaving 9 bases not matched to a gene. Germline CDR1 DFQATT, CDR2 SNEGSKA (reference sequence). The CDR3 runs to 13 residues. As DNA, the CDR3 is TGCAGTGAAGACCAGCGGGGTGGAGATACGCAGTATTTT. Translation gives CSEDQRGGDTQYF.

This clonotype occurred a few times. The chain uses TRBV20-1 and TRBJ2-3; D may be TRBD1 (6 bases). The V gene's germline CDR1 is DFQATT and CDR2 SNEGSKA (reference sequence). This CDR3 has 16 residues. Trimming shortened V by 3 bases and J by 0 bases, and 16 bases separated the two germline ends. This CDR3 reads CSARSGDSFSTDTQYF. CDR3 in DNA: TGCAGTGCTAGGTCAGGGGATTCCTTTAGCACAGATACGCAGTATTTT.

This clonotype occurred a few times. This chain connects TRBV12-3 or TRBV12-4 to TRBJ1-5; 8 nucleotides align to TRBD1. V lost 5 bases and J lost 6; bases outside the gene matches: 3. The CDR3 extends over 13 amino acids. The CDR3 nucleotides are TGTGCCAGCAGTAAACAGGGGGTTCAGCCCCAGCATTTT. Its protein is CASSKQGVQPQHF.

CDR3 coding DNA: TGTGCCAGCAGTTTTGGGGGGGCTGGCGGGAGGGCCCGTGACACCGGGGAGCTGTTTTTT. Translating it yields CASSFGGAGGRARDTGELFF. The chain links TRBV27 to TRBJ2-2, with 9 bases identical to TRBD2. Looked up from germline, CDR1 is MNHEY and CDR2 is SMNVEV (reference sequence). V shed 3 bases and J 3 bases; nucleotides not matched to a gene: 17. The CDR3 spans 20 residues.

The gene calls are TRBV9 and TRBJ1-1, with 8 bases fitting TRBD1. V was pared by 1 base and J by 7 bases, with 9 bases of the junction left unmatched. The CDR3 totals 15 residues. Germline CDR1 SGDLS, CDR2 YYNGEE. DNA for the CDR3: TGTGCCAGCAGCGTAACACAGGGGGACGGTATTGAAGCTTTCTTT. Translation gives CASSVTQGDGIEAFF. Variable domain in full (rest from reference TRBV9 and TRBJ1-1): DSGVTQTPKHLITATGQRVTLRCSPRSGDLSVYWYQQSLDQGLQFLIQYYNGEERAKGNILERFSAQQFPDLHSELNLSSLELGDSALYFCASSVTQGDGIEAFFGQGTRLTVV.

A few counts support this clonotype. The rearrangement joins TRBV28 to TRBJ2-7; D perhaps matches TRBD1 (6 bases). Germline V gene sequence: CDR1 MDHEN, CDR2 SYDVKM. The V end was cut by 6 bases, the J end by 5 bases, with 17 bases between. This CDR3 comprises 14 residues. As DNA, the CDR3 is TGTGCCAGCAGGGAAACAGGGTTACCTAACGAGCAGTACTTC. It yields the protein CASRETGLPNEQYF.

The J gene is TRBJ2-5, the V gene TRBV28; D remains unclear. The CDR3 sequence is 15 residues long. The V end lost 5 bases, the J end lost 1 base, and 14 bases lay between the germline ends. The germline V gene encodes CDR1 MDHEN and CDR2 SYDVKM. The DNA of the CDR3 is TGTGCCAGCAGTCTCTCCCAGGCGGTCCAAGAGACCCAGTACTTC. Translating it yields CASSLSQAVQETQYF.

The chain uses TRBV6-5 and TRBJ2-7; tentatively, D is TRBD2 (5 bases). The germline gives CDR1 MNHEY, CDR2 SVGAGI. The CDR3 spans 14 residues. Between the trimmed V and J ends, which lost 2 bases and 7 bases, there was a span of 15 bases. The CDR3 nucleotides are TGTGCCAGCAGTTACGGGGTTTCTAGCACGGAGCAGTACTTC. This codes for CASSYGVSSTEQYF.

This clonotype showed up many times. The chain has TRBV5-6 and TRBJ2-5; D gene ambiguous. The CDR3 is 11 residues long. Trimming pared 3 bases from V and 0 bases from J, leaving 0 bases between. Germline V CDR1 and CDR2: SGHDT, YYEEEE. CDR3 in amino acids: CASSYQETQYF. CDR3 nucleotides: TGTGCCAGCAGCTACCAAGAGACCCAGTACTTC.

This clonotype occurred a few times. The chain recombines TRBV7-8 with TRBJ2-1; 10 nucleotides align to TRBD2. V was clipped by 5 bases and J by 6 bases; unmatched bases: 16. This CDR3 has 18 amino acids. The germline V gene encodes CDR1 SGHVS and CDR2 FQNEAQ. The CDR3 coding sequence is TGTGCCAGCAGCCCGCTATACCTGACTAGCGGGTATGGCAATGAGCAGTTCTTC. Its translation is CASSPLYLTSGYGNEQFF.

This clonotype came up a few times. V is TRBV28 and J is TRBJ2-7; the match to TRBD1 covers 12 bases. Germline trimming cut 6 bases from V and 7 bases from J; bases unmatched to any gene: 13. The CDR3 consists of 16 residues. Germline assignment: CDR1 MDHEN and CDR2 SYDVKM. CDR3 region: CASRGGAGQGAWEQYF. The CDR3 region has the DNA TGTGCCAGCAGGGGGGGAGCGGGACAGGGGGCTTGGGAGCAGTACTTC.

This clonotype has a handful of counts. CDR3 residues: CASRAHRGTGELFF. CDR3 DNA sequence: TGTGCCAGCAGAGCGCATCGAGGGACCGGGGAGCTGTTTTTT. V and J are TRBV12-3 or TRBV12-4 and TRBJ2-2; D is possibly TRBD2 (5 bases). The CDR3 spans 14 residues. The V end was cut by 6 bases, the J end by 5 bases, with 13 bases between.

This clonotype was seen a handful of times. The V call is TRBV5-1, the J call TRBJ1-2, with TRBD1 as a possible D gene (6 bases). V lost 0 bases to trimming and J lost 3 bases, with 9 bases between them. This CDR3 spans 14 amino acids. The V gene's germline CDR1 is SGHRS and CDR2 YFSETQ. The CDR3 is CASSLGQDYYGYTF. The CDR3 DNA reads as TGCGCCAGCAGCTTGGGACAGGATTACTATGGCTACACCTTC.